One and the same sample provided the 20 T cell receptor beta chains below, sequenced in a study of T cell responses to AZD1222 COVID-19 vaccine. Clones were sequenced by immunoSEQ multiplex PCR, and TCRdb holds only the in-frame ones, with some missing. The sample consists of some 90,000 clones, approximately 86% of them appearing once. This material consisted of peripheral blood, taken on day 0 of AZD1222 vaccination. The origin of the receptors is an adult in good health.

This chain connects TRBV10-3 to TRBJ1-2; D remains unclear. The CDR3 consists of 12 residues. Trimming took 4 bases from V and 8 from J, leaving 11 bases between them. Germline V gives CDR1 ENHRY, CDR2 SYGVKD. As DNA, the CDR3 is TGTGCCATCAGTGCCGGCGACACCGGCTACACCTTC. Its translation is CAISAGDTGYTF.

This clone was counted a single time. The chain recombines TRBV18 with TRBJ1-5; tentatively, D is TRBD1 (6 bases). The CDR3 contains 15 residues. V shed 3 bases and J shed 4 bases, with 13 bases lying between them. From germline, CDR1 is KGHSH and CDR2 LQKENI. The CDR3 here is CASSPAGTRNQPQHF. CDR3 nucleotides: TGTGCCAGCTCACCGGCCGGGACACGGAATCAGCCCCAGCATTTT.

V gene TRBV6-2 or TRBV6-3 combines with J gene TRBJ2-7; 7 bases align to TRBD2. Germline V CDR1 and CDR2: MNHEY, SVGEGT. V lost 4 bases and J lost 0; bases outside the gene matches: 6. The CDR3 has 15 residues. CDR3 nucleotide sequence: TGTGCCAGCAGTTCGCGGGGCGGGGGCTCCTACGAGCAGTACTTC. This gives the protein CASSSRGGGSYEQYF.

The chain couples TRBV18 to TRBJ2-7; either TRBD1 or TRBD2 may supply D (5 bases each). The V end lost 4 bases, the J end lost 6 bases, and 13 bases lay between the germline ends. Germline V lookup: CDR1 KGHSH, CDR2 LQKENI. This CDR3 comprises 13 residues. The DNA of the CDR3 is TGTGCCAGCTCACTAGGAGCAGGGAGCGAGCAGTACTTC. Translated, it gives CASSLGAGSEQYF.

This chain's CDR3 is CAGTGLNSYEQYF. The CDR3 DNA is TGTGCCGGAACAGGGTTGAACTCCTACGAGCAGTACTTC. The rearrangement links TRBV7-9 to TRBJ2-7, with D maybe TRBD1 (6 bases). The CDR3 sequence is 13 residues long. CDR1 SEHNR and CDR2 FQNEAQ come from the germline V gene (reference sequence). V was pared by 11 bases and J by 0 bases, with 14 bases between.

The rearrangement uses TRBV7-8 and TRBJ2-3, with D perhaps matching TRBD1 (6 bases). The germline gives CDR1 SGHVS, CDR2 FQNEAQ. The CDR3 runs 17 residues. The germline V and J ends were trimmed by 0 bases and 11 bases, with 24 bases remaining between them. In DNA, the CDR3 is TGTGCCAGCAGCTTAGCCTCAATACTAGGGGGTTACCGGGGGCAGTATTTT. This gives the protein CASSLASILGGYRGQYF.

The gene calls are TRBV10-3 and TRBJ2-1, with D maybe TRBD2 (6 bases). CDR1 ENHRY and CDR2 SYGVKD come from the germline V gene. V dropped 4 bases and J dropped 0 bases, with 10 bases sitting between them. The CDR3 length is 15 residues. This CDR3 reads CAISGGSGSYNEQFF. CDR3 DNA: TGTGCCATCAGTGGTGGTAGCGGCTCCTACAATGAGCAGTTCTTC.

CDR3 protein: CASSGRRGDTQYF. Here the CDR3 DNA reads TGTGCCAGCAGTGGACGGAGGGGGGATACGCAGTATTTT. This rearrangement joins TRBV25-1 to TRBJ2-3, with D perhaps TRBD1 or TRBD2 (6 bases each). Germline V lookup: CDR1 MGHDK, CDR2 SYGVNS. V shed 4 bases and J shed 6 bases, with 11 bases lying between them. The CDR3 has 13 amino acids.

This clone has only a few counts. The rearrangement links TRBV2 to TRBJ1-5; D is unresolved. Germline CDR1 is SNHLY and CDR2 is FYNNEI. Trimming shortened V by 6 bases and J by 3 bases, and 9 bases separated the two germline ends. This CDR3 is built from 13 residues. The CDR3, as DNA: TGTGCCAGCAGCGTACAATCCAATCAGCCCCAGCATTTT. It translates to CASSVQSNQPQHF. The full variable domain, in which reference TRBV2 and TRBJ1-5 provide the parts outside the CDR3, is EPEVTQTPSHQVTQMGQEVILRCVPISNHLYFYWYRQILGQKVEFLVSFYNNEISEKSEIFDDQFSVERPDGSNFTLKIRSTKLEDSAMYFCASSVQSNQPQHFGDGTRLSIL.

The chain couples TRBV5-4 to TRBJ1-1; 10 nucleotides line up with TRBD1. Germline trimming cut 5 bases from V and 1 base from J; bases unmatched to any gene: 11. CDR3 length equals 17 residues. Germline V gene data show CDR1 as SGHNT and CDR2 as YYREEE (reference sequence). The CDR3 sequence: CASRQGTGEVRNTEAFF. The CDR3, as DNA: TGTGCCAGCAGACAGGGGACAGGGGAGGTAAGGAACACTGAAGCTTTCTTT.

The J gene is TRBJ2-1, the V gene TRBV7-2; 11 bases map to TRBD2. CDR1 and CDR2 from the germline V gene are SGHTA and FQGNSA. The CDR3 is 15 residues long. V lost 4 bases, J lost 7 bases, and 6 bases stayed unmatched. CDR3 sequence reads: CASSSRSGRGNEQFF. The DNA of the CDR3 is TGTGCCAGCAGCTCGCGTAGCGGGAGGGGAAATGAGCAGTTCTTC.

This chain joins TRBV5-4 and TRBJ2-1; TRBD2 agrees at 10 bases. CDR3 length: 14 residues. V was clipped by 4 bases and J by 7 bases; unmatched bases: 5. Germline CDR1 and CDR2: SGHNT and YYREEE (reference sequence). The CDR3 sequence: CASSIGLAENEQFF. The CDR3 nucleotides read TGTGCCAGCAGCATAGGACTAGCGGAAAATGAGCAGTTCTTC.

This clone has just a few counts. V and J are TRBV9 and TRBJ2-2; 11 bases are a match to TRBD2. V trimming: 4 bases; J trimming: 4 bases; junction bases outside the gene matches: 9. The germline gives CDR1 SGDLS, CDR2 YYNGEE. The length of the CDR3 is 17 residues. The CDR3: CASSPYGTSGSTGELFF. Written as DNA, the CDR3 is TGTGCCAGCAGCCCGTACGGGACTAGCGGTTCCACCGGGGAGCTGTTTTTT.

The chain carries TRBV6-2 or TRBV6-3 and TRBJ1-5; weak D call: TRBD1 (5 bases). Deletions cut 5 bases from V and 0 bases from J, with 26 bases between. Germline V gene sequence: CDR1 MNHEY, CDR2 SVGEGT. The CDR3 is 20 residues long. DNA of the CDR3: TGTGCCAGCAGTCCCAGGTCAAGGGGCTCATCGGTCGGTAGCAATCAGCCCCAGCATTTT. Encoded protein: CASSPRSRGSSVGSNQPQHF.

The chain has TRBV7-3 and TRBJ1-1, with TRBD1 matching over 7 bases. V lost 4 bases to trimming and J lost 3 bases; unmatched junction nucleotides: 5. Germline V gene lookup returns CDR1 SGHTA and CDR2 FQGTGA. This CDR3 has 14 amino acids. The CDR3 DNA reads TGTGCCAGCAGCTACAGGGGATCGGACACTGAAGCTTTCTTT. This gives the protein CASSYRGSDTEAFF.

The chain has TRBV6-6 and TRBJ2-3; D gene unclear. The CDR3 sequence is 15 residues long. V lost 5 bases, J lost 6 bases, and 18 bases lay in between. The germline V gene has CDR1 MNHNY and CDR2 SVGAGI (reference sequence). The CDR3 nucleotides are TGTGCCAGCAGTGATTCCCGCACCCGAGTGGATACGCAGTATTTT. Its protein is CASSDSRTRVDTQYF.

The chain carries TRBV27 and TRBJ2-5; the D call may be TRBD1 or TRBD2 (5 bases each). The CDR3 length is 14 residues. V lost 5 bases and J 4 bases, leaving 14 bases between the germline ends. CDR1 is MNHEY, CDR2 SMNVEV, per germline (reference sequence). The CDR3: CASSPWDQPETQYF. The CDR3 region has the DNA TGTGCCAGCAGTCCTTGGGACCAACCAGAGACCCAGTACTTC.

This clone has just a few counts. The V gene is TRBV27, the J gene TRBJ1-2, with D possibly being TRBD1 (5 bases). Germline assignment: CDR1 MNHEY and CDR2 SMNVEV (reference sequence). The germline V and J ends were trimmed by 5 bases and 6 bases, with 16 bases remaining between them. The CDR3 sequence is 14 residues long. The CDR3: CASSPQGLENGYTF. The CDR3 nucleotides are TGTGCCAGCAGTCCTCAGGGTCTCGAGAATGGCTACACCTTC.

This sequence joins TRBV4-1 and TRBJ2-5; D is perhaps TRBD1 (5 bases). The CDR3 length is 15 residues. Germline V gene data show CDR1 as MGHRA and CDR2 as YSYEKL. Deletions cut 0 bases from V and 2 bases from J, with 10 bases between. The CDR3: CASSQEKQAQETQYF. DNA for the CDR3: TGCGCCAGCAGCCAAGAGAAACAGGCACAAGAGACCCAGTACTTC.

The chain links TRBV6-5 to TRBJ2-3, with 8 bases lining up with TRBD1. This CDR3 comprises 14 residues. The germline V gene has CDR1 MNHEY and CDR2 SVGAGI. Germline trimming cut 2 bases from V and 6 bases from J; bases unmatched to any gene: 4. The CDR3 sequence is CASSYPTGADTQYF. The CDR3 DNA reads TGTGCCAGCAGTTACCCGACAGGGGCCGATACGCAGTATTTT.